Here is one TCR beta chain with its context. What it recognizes is unknown. TCRdb derives one entry per CDR3 protein from the 5' RACE reads, leaving out DNA. Across about 300,000 distinct CDR3 sequences, the top ten clones capture 5% to 6% of the sample. The data originate from a study of monozygotic twins with inflammatory bowel disease. Findings and caveats of the study: Diversity of TCRbeta measured by inverse Simpson was lower in IBD patients than in healthy co-twins.

The sample taken for sequencing was blood. The receptor was isolated from a human donor with ulcerative colitis or Crohn's disease, or a healthy co-twin of an affected twin (not recorded which).

CDR3 residues: CSAGPQGPSSYEQYF. V gene TRBV20-1 combines with J gene TRBJ2-7; TCRdb designates TRBD1, a call that cannot be tested without DNA. The CDR3 covers 15 residues. Germline CDR1 DFQATT, CDR2 SNEGSKA (reference sequence).